This T cell receptor (beta chain) emerged from a study of glioma-infiltrating T cells after dendritic cell vaccination. In germline, CDR1 is SGHNT, CDR2 YENEEA. V shed 4 bases, J shed 1 base, and the junction held 3 bases outside the gene matches. The CDR3 spans 14 residues. Study-level points and caveats: Longer survival after dendritic cell vaccination followed higher pretreatment TIL content. Higher TCR clonality did not directly relate to longer survival.

PBMC were collected before vaccination, two weeks after the third vaccination, and at progression. Assay used: immunoSEQ multiplex PCR; TCRdb lists only in-frame clones, some missing. The sample contains around 97,000 clones, around 81% of which appear only once. Details on this clone: No antigen is known for it.

The TCR was taken from a human donor with glioblastoma. This chain joins TRBV11-3 and TRBJ1-1; 7 bases map to TRBD1. This specimen consisted of blood, obtained before dendritic cell vaccination. The CDR3 nucleotides read TGTGCCAGCAGCTCCGGGACAGAGAACACTGAAGCTTTCTTT. Translated: CASSSGTENTEAFF.